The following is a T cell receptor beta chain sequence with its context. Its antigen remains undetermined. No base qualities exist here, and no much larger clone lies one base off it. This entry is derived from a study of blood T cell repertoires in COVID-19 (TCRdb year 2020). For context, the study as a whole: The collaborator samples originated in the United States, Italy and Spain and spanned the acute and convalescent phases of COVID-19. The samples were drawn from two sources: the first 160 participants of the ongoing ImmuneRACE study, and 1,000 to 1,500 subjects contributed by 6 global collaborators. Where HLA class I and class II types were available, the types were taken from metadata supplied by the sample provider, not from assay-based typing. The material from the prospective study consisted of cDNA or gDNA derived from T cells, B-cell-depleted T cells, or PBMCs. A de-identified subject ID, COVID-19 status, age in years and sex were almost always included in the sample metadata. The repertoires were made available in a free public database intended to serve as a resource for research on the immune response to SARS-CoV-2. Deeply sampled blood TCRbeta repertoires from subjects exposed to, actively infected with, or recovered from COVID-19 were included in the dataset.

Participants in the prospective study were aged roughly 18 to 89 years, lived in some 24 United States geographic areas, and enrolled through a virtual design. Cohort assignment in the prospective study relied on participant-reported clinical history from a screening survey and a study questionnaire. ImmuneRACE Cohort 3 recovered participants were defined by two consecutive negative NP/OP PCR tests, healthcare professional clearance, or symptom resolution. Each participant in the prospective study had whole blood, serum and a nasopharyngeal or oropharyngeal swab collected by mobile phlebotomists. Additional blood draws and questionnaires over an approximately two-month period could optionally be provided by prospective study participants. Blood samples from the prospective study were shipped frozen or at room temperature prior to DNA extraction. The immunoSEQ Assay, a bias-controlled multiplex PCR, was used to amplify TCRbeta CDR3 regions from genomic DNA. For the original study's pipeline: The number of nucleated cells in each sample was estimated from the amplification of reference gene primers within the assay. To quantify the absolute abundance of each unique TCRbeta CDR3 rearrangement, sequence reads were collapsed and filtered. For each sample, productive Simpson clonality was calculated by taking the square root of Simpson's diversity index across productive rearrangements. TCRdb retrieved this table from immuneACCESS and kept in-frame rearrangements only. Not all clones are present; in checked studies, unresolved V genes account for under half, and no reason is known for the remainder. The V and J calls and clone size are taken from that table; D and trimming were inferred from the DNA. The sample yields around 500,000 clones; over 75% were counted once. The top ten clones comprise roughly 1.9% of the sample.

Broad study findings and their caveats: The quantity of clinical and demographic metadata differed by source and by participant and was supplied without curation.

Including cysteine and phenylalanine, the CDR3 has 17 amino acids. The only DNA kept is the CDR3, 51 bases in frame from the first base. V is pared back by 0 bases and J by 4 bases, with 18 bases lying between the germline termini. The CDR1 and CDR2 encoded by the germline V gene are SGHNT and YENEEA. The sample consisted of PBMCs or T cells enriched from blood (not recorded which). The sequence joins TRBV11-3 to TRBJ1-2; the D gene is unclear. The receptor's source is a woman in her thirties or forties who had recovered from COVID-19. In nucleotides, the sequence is TGTGCCAGCAGCTTAGAAGCTTTGGATGGGGAGGGCTATGGCTACACCTTC. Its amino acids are CASSLEALDGEGYGYTF. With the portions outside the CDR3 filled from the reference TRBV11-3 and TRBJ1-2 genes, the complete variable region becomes EAGVVQSPRYKIIEKKQPVAFWCNPISGHNTLYWYLQNLGQGPELLIRYENEEAVDDSQLPKDRFSAERLKGVDSTLKIQPAELGDSAVYLCASSLEALDGEGYGYTFGSGTRLTVV.